The present T cell receptor beta chain was sequenced within a study of blood T cell repertoires in COVID-19. Using immunoSEQ multiplex PCR, the repertoire was profiled, and TCRdb retains in-frame clones only, with some absent. The repertoire holds fewer than 250,000 clones, with roughly 84% as singletons. Participants spanned ages about 18 to 100 years and resided in 20 to 30 US areas. J lost 4 bases, V lost 9 bases, and 8 bases had no gene match. CDR1 and CDR2 from the germline V gene are MDHEN and SYDVKM. This CDR3 comprises 13 residues. The chain uses TRBV28 and TRBJ1-2; 7 bases are a match to TRBD1. This receptor was taken from a woman aged 35 to 49 who had recovered from COVID-19. The sequenced sample consisted of PBMCs or T cells enriched from blood (not recorded which). CDR3 DNA sequence: TGTGCCAGTGCTTCCGGGACAGCCTATGGCTACACCTTC. Translating gives CASASGTAYGYTF.